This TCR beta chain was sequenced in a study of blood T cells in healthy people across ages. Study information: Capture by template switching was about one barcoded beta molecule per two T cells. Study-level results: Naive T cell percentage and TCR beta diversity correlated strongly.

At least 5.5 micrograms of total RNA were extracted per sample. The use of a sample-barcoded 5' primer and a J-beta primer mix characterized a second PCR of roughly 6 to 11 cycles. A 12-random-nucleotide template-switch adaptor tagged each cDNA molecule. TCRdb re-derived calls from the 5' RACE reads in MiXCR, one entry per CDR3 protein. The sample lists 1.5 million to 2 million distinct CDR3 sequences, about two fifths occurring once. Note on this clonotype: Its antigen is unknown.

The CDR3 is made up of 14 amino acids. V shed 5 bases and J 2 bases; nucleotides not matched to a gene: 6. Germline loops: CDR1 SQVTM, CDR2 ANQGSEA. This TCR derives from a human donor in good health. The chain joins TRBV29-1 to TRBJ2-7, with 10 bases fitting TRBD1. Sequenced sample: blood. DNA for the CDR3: TGCAGCGTTTCTCCGGGACAGGGGACCTACGAGCAGTACTTC. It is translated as CSVSPGQGTYEQYF.